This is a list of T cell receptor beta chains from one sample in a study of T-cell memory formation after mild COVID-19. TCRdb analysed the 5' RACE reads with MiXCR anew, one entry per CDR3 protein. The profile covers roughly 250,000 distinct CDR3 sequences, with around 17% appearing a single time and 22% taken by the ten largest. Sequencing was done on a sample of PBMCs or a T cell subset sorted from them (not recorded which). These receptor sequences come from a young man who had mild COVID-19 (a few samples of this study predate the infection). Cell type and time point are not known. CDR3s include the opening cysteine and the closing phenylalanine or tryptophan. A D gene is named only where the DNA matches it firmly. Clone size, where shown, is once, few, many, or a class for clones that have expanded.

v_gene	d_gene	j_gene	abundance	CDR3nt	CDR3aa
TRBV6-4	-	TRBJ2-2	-	TGTGCCAGCAGTGACCGGCGACGGGCCGGGGAGCTGTTTTTT	CASSDRRRAGELFF
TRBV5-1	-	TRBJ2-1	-	TGCGCCAGCAGCTTGTATGGGGTTAACGATGAGCAGTTCTTC	CASSLYGVNDEQFF
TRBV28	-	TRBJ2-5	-	TGTGCCAGTGGGAGGCAGGTGAAGACCCAGTACTTC	CASGRQVKTQYF
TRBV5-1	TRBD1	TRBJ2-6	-	TGCGCCAGCAGCTTAAGGGGGCCGGTCGGGGCCAACGTCCTGACTTTC	CASSLRGPVGANVLTF
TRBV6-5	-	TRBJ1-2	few	TGTGCCAGCAGAGGGGGGAACTATGGCTACACCTTC	CASRGGNYGYTF
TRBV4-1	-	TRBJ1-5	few	TGCGCCAGCAGCCGCCTCCCGCCGGACTATAGCAATCAGCCCCAGCATTTT	CASSRLPPDYSNQPQHF
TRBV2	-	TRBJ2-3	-	TGTGCCAGCTTAACCACAGATACGCAGTATTTT	CASLTTDTQYF
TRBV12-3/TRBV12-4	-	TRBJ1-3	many	TGTGCCAGCAGTTTAGTCCAGGGCATATATTTT	CASSLVQGIYF
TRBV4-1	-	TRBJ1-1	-	TGCGCCAGCAGCAAAACGAACACTGAAGCTTTCTTT	CASSKTNTEAFF
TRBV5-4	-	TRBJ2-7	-	TGTGCCAGCAGCGCGGGGAGCTCCTACGAGCAGTACTTC	CASSAGSSYEQYF
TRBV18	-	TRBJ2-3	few	TGTGCCAGCTCACCACCGGACGGGGATGGAGATACGCAGTATTTT	CASSPPDGDGDTQYF
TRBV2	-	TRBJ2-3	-	TGTGCCAGCAGTGGATCGCACGCTACGCAGTATTTT	CASSGSHATQYF
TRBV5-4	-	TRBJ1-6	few	TGTGCCAGCAGCTTGGCCGGGACCGTGGGGCCCCTCCACTTT	CASSLAGTVGPLHF
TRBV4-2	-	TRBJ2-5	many	TGTGCCAGCAGCCAAGATGGGCGTCCTGAGACCCAGTACTTC	CASSQDGRPETQYF
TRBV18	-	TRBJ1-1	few	TGTGCCAGCTCGGCCGGCTCAGAGGACACTGAAGCTTTCTTT	CASSAGSEDTEAFF
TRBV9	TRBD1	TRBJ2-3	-	TGTGCCAGCAGCGCGACAGGGGGCGAGTTAGATACGCAGTATTTT	CASSATGGELDTQYF
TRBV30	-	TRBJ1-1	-	TGTGCCTGGAGTGAATACCCGTCCGGCGGGAACACTGAAGCTTTCTTT	CAWSEYPSGGNTEAFF
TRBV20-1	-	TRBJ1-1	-	TGCAGTGCTAGAGATCCGCAGGGTTCGTACACTGAAGCTTTCTTT	CSARDPQGSYTEAFF
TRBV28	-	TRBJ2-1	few	TGTGCCAGCAGTTTAGGAGGGGGCCTTGAGCAGTTCTTC	CASSLGGGLEQFF
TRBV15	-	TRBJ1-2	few	TGTGCCACCAGCAGTGGCTGGGGCTACACCTTC	CATSSGWGYTF
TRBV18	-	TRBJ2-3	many	TGTGCCAGCAGCCCTCGTCGCACAGATACGCAGTATTTT	CASSPRRTDTQYF
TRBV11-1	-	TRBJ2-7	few	TGTGCCAGCAGCCTAGGTGGGCAGACCTACGAGCAGTACTTC	CASSLGGQTYEQYF
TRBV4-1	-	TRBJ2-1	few	TGCGCCAGCAGCCAAGCGAGCTTCTCCTACAATGAGCAGTTCTTC	CASSQASFSYNEQFF
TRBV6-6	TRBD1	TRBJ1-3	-	TGTGCCAGCAGCCACGACAGGGGGCTGAACACCATATATTTT	CASSHDRGLNTIYF
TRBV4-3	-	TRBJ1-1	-	TGCGCCAGCAGCCAAGATTGGCAGGGAGACACTGAAGCTTTCTTT	CASSQDWQGDTEAFF
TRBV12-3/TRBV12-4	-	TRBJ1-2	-	TGTGCCAGCAGTTCGGGGGATCACTATGGCTACACCTTC	CASSSGDHYGYTF
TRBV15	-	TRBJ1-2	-	TGTGCCACCAGCAGAGACCCGAGTATTCTCACCTTC	CATSRDPSILTF
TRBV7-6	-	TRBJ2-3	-	TGTGCCAGCAGCTTTTACCCGAGCACAGATACGCAGTATTTT	CASSFYPSTDTQYF
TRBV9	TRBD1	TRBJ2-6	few	TGTGCCAGCAGCGTAGGGGGGACAGGGAGCTCTGGGGCCAACGTCCTGACTTTC	CASSVGGTGSSGANVLTF
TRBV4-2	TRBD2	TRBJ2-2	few	TGTGCCAGCAGCCAAATAACTAGCGGGGGGACCGGGGAGCTGTTTTTT	CASSQITSGGTGELFF
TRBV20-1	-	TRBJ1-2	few	TGCAGTGCTAGTTGTCGCCAGGGCGCTTGGCCTGGCTACACCTTC	CSASCRQGAWPGYTF
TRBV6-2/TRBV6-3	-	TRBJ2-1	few	TGTGCCAGCAGTTACGGGACTGAGCAGTTCTTC	CASSYGTEQFF
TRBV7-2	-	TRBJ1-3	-	TGTGCCAGCAGCCCAATAGGGGGGTCTGGAAACACCATATATTTT	CASSPIGGSGNTIYF
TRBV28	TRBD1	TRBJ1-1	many	TGTGCCAGCACGCACAGGGGTGGGGCGAACACTGAAGCTTTCTTT	CASTHRGGANTEAFF
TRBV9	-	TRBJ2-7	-	TGTGCCAGCAGCGTCCAGGCCGGGGGTTCCTCCTACGAGCAGTACTTC	CASSVQAGGSSYEQYF
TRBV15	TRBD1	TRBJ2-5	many	TGTGCCACCAGCAGTACAGGGGGCTGGGAGACCCAGTACTTC	CATSSTGGWETQYF
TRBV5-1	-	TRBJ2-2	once	TGCGCCAGCAGCTTTTTGGCCTCGGGAAACACCGGGGAGCTGTTTTTT	CASSFLASGNTGELFF
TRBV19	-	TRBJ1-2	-	TGTGCCAGTACTGGAGGATACTATGGCTACACCTTC	CASTGGYYGYTF
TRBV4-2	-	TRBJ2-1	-	TGTGCCAGCAGCCAAGAGCAGAGGGGGTATGAGCAGTTCTTC	CASSQEQRGYEQFF
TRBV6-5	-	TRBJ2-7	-	TGTGCCAGCAGGAAGTTTGGCGAGCAGTACTTC	CASRKFGEQYF
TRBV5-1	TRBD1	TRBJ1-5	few	TGCGCCAGCAGCCAAAGACAGGGGTCGAATCAGCCCCAGCATTTT	CASSQRQGSNQPQHF
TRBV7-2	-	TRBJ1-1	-	TGTGCCAGCAGCTTAATGGGGGGACAAGTTGGAACTGAAGCTTTCTTT	CASSLMGGQVGTEAFF
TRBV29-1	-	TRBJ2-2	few	TGCAGCGTTGCGTTTAGAGACACCGGGGAGCTGTTTTTT	CSVAFRDTGELFF
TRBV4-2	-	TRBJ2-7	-	TGTGCCAGCAGCCAAGATCTTCAGGGGTCGTACGAGCAGTACTTC	CASSQDLQGSYEQYF
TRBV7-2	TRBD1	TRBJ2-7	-	TGTGCCAGCAGCTCAGGACAGGTCCACGAGCAGTACTTC	CASSSGQVHEQYF
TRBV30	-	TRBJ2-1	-	TGTGCCTGGAGTGTTCAGGGCAATGAGCAGTTCTTC	CAWSVQGNEQFF
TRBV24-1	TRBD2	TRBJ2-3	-	TGTGCCACCAGTGATCGGGGGGGGGAGCGCACAGATACGCAGTATTTT	CATSDRGGERTDTQYF
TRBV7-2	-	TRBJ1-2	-	TGTGCCAGCAGCTTAGGGAATCGATATGGCTACACCTTC	CASSLGNRYGYTF
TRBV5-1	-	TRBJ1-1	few	TGCGCCAGCAGCTCGAGGGGGACGGCCACTGAAGCTTTCTTT	CASSSRGTATEAFF
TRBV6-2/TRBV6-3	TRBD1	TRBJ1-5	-	TGTGCCAGCAGTTACATAGAAGGGGGCTCCTATAGCAATCAGCCCCAGCATTTT	CASSYIEGGSYSNQPQHF
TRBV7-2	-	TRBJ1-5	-	TGTGCCAGCAGCTTAGGGACCAATCAGCCCCAGCATTTT	CASSLGTNQPQHF
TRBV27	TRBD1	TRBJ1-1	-	TGTGCCAGCAGTGCCGCCGGGACAGGGGAGAAAGCTTTCTTT	CASSAAGTGEKAFF
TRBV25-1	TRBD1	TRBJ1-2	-	TGTGCCAGCAGTGAAGGCTATGGACAGGGATATGGCTACACCTTC	CASSEGYGQGYGYTF
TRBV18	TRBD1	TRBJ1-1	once	TGTGCCAGCTCACCACCGGGGGACAGGAACACTGAAGCTTTCTTT	CASSPPGDRNTEAFF
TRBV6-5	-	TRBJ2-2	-	TGTGCCAGCAGCCCCCGCGGCCCTCACCCCGGGGAGCTGTTTTTT	CASSPRGPHPGELFF
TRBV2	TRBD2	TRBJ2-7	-	TGTGCCAGCACCCGGCAGTCCCTGACTAGCGGGGGGCACGAGCAGTACTTC	CASTRQSLTSGGHEQYF
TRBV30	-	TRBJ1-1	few	TGTGCCTGGAGTGGCTTCAGGGGCGGGCTGGCTTTCTTT	CAWSGFRGGLAFF
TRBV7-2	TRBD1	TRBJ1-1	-	TGTGCCAGCAGCACAGGACAGGGGGCCACTGAAGCTTTCTTT	CASSTGQGATEAFF
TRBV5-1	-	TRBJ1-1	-	TGCGCCAGCAGCTACGGATCGAAAGCTTTCTTT	CASSYGSKAFF